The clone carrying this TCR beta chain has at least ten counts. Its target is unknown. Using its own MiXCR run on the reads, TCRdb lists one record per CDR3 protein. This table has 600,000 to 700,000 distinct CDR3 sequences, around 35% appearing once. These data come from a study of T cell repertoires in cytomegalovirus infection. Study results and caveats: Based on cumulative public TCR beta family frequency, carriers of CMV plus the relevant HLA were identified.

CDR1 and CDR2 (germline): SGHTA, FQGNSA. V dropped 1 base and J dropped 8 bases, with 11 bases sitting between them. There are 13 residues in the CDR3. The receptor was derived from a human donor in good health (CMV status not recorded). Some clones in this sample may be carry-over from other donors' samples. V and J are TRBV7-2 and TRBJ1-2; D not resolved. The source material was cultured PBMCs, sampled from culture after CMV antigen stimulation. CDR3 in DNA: TGTGCCAGCAGCTTAGTAGGGCTAGAAGGCTACACCTTC. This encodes CASSLVGLEGYTF.